The 28 T cell receptor beta chains below were found in one sample sequenced in a study of beta chain features in type 1 diabetes. Expressed TCRB transcripts were sequenced because the entire RNA isolate underwent reverse transcription. This table comes from immunoSEQ multiplex PCR, and its TCRdb copy is limited to in-frame clones, with some not included. The data show a few hundred thousand clones, with approximately 20% seen just once and approximately 0.029% held by the top ten. These TCRs are of unknown antigen specificity. Study-level points and caveats: People with Type 1 diabetes carried modestly yet significantly shorter TCRB CDR3s in all four CD4+ subsets.

The material sequenced was naive CD4+ T cells from blood. The origin of the receptors is a woman aged 35 to 49 with type 1 diabetes.

This chain links TRBV7-3 with TRBJ2-3, with a weak D call TRBD2 (6 bases). Trimming took 5 bases from V and 2 from J, leaving 17 bases between them. CDR3 length: 16 residues. CDR1 and CDR2 from the germline V gene are SGHTA and FQGTGA. This CDR3 is CASSQQGAGNTDTQYF. Here the CDR3 DNA reads TGTGCCAGCAGCCAACAAGGCGCGGGGAACACAGATACGCAGTATTTT.

This clone was counted between two and nine times. CDR3 sequence (DNA): TGTGCCAGCGACAGGGATACTGGGGCCAACGTCCTGACTTTC. As protein: CASDRDTGANVLTF. The chain combines TRBV2 with TRBJ2-6, with TRBD1 identical over 7 bases. The J segment lost 2 bases and the V segment lost 8 bases, leaving 3 bases of the junction unmatched. The CDR3 runs to 14 residues. Looked up from germline, CDR1 is SNHLY and CDR2 is FYNNEI.

A word on this clone: Other DNA sequences within the sample encode an identical CDR3. This chain joins TRBV5-1 and TRBJ2-5, with D perhaps TRBD1 (5 bases). Germline V gene data show CDR1 as SGHRS and CDR2 as YFSETQ. Trimming stripped 0 bases from V and 4 bases from J, with 7 bases between. CDR3 size: 13 residues. In DNA, the CDR3 is TGCGCCAGCAGCTTGGGCCAGGGAGAGACCCAGTACTTC. This translates into CASSLGQGETQYF.

This clone was observed a handful of times. This chain uses TRBV6-6 with TRBJ1-1, with D uncertain. The length of the CDR3 is 13 residues. Trimming stripped 0 bases from V and 6 bases from J, with 8 bases between. Per germline, CDR1 MNHNY and CDR2 SVGAGI (reference sequence). The CDR3, as DNA: TGTGCCAGCAGTTACTCGGCAGTTGCTGAAGCTTTCTTT. This gives the protein CASSYSAVAEAFF.

The chain recombines TRBV9 with TRBJ2-1, with a possible D match to TRBD1 (6 bases). Germline loops: CDR1 SGDLS, CDR2 YYNGEE. This CDR3 comprises 15 residues. The V gene lost 1 base and the J gene lost 4 bases, with 12 bases spanning the gap. CDR3 in DNA: TGTGCCAGCAGCGTAAGTCAGGGGCCGTACAATGAGCAGTTCTTC. This translates into CASSVSQGPYNEQFF. Complete variable domain (other parts from reference TRBV9 and TRBJ2-1): DSGVTQTPKHLITATGQRVTLRCSPRSGDLSVYWYQQSLDQGLQFLIQYYNGEERAKGNILERFSAQQFPDLHSELNLSSLELGDSALYFCASSVSQGPYNEQFFGPGTRLTVL.

The CDR3 here is CASSPDMDTQYF. The CDR3 region has the DNA TGTGCCAGCAGCCCCGACATGGATACGCAGTATTTT. This rearrangement joins TRBV7-2 to TRBJ2-3, with D unresolved. Germline V lookup: CDR1 SGHTA, CDR2 FQGNSA. V shed 5 bases and J shed 6 bases, with 9 bases lying between them. This CDR3 contains 12 residues.

This chain connects TRBV19 to TRBJ1-2, with D possibly TRBD1 on 5 matching bases. The CDR3 is 13 residues long. V gave up 3 bases and J gave up 7 bases, with 12 bases separating them. From germline, CDR1 is LNHDA and CDR2 SQIVND (reference sequence). The CDR3 sequence: CASSMMGQGGYTF. The CDR3 region has the DNA TGTGCCAGTAGTATGATGGGGCAAGGTGGCTACACCTTC. The full variable domain, with the rest looked up from reference TRBV19 and TRBJ1-2, is DGGITQSPKYLFRKEGQNVTLSCEQNLNHDAMYWYRQDPGQGLRLIYYSQIVNDFQKGDIAEGYSVSREKKESFPLTVTSAQKNPTAFYLCASSMMGQGGYTFGSGTRLTVV.

The chain couples TRBV30 to TRBJ2-2, with D uncertain. V lost 4 bases to trimming and J lost 6 bases, with 12 bases between them. Germline values: CDR1 GTSNPN, CDR2 SVGIG (reference sequence). The CDR3 sequence is 13 residues long. The DNA of the CDR3 is TGTGCCTGGAAGGTCAGTCGGGCCGGGGAGCTGTTTTTT. Translated: CAWKVSRAGELFF.

V is TRBV6-5 and J is TRBJ1-1, with a possible D match to TRBD1 (5 bases). CDR1 is MNHEY and CDR2 is SVGAGI in the germline V gene. Trimming took off 0 bases at V and 3 bases at J, with 11 bases between the two ends. The CDR3 is made up of 15 amino acids. In nucleotides, the CDR3 is TGTGCCAGCAGTTACTCGGCCAGGGTGGACACTGAAGCTTTCTTT. Translation: CASSYSARVDTEAFF.

This clone was picked up a small number of times. The V and J genes are TRBV6-4 and TRBJ1-1, with no clear D. Trimming stripped 5 bases from V and 1 base from J, with 8 bases between. CDR3 size: 13 residues. Germline lookup yields CDR1 MRHNA and CDR2 SNTAGT. The CDR3 sequence is CASSSTANTEAFF. The CDR3 DNA sequence: TGTGCCAGCAGTTCTACAGCGAACACTGAAGCTTTCTTT.

This clone was detected only a few times. The chain uses TRBV5-1 and TRBJ2-3, with 10 bases matching TRBD2. The CDR3 length is 16 residues. Germline CDR1 and CDR2: SGHRS and YFSETQ. Germline trimming cut 4 bases from V and 4 bases from J; bases unmatched to any gene: 9. CDR3 DNA sequence: TGCGCCAGCAGCCCAAGAGCGGGGGGGCCCCCAGATACGCAGTATTTT. Its protein is CASSPRAGGPPDTQYF.

This clone was counted a few times. This chain joins TRBV4-2 and TRBJ1-2; D possibly corresponds to TRBD1 (5 bases). Germline CDR1 reads LGHNA; CDR2 reads YNFKEQ. This CDR3 is 13 amino acids long. V lost 1 base and J lost 8, with 11 bases in between. For the CDR3, the DNA is TGTGCCAGCAGCCAAGCAGGGCGTAGCGGCTACACCTTC. It is translated as CASSQAGRSGYTF.

V is TRBV30 and J is TRBJ1-1; no reliable D call. CDR3 size: 15 residues. The germline V gene encodes CDR1 GTSNPN and CDR2 SVGIG (reference sequence). Trimming took 1 base from V and 5 from J, leaving 17 bases between them. CDR3 residues: CAWSDNRWAGTEAFF. The CDR3 DNA reads as TGTGCCTGGAGTGATAACCGGTGGGCGGGGACTGAAGCTTTCTTT.

This clone showed up just a few times. V gene TRBV7-2 combines with J gene TRBJ2-3, with TRBD2 identical over 12 bases. The CDR3 runs to 13 residues. J was trimmed by 5 bases and V by 7 bases; bases with no gene match: 1. CDR1 and CDR2 from the germline V gene are SGHTA and FQGNSA. This CDR3 is CASKLAGGDTQYF. CDR3 nucleotides: TGTGCCAGCAAACTAGCGGGAGGAGATACGCAGTATTTT.

V and J are TRBV6-6 and TRBJ2-3; the D is unclear. Germline V gives CDR1 MNHNY, CDR2 SVGAGI (reference sequence). Trimming stripped 7 bases from V and 6 bases from J, with 8 bases between. The CDR3 contains 11 residues. CDR3 DNA sequence: TGTGCCAGCACAACTGCGGATACGCAGTATTTT. Amino acid sequence: CASTTADTQYF.

This clone was detected a few times. The V call is TRBV6-5, the J call TRBJ2-1; D possibly corresponds to TRBD1 (5 bases). V was pared by 4 bases and J by 0 bases, with 10 bases between. The germline V gene has CDR1 MNHEY and CDR2 SVGAGI. The CDR3 loop spans 15 amino acids. The DNA of the CDR3 is TGTGCCAGCAGTTCCTACAGGAGCTCCTACAATGAGCAGTTCTTC. Its translation is CASSSYRSSYNEQFF.

CDR3 coding DNA: TGTGCCAGCAGTGCCTCGGGGGGCGCTTACAATGAGCAGTTCTTC. Its protein is CASSASGGAYNEQFF. The rearrangement links TRBV25-1 to TRBJ2-1; D might be TRBD2 (7 bases). Germline loops: CDR1 MGHDK, CDR2 SYGVNS. CDR3 size: 15 residues. Trimming removed 4 bases from V and 4 bases from J, with 14 bases in between.

This clone came up a few times. J is TRBJ2-3 and V is TRBV4-2; TRBD2 agrees at 8 bases. The CDR3 totals 16 residues. Trimming cost V 2 bases and J 2 bases; bases outside gene matches: 6. Germline CDR1 and CDR2: LGHNA and YNFKEQ. The CDR3 region is CASSQRAGDLTDTQYF. CDR3 coding DNA: TGTGCCAGCAGCCAAAGAGCGGGGGACCTCACAGATACGCAGTATTTT.

This chain connects TRBV5-4 to TRBJ1-2; 9 nucleotides agree with TRBD1. J lost 4 bases, V lost 3 bases, and 4 bases had no gene match. This CDR3 region has 14 residues. The germline CDR1 and CDR2 sequences are SGHNT and YYREEE (reference sequence). This chain's CDR3 is CASSSGQGLYGYTF. CDR3 in DNA: TGTGCCAGCAGCTCTGGACAGGGGCTCTATGGCTACACCTTC.

This clone was observed a few times. CDR3 nucleotides: TGCAGCGTGGCGGGGGGGCAAGAGACCCAGTACTTC. Amino acid sequence: CSVAGGQETQYF. The chain employs TRBV29-1 and TRBJ2-5, with 9 bases fitting TRBD2. The J segment lost 2 bases and the V segment lost 6 bases, leaving 1 base of the junction unmatched. CDR1 is SQVTM, CDR2 ANQGSEA, per germline. The CDR3 covers 12 residues.

The chain couples TRBV25-1 to TRBJ1-1; TRBD1 agrees at 8 bases. This CDR3 region has 13 residues. V lost 6 bases, J lost 1 base, and 1 base stayed unmatched. Per the germline V gene, CDR1 is MGHDK and CDR2 is SYGVNS. Here the CDR3 DNA reads TGTGCCAGCAGAGGACAGGGGAACACTGAAGCTTTCTTT. Its protein product is CASRGQGNTEAFF.

This clone was seen a handful of times. The rearrangement joins TRBV9 to TRBJ2-1; maybe TRBD1 (5 bases). The CDR3 runs 19 residues. From germline, CDR1 is SGDLS and CDR2 YYNGEE. The ends were cut back, 4 bases at V and 5 bases at J, with 28 bases in the middle. DNA of the CDR3: TGTGCCAGCAGCCCGACCCACTATGCAATGGGTTTAGGGGACAATGAGCAGTTCTTC. Translated: CASSPTHYAMGLGDNEQFF. The full variable domain, completed using reference TRBV9 and TRBJ2-1, is DSGVTQTPKHLITATGQRVTLRCSPRSGDLSVYWYQQSLDQGLQFLIQYYNGEERAKGNILERFSAQQFPDLHSELNLSSLELGDSALYFCASSPTHYAMGLGDNEQFFGPGTRLTVL.

V and J are TRBV15 and TRBJ2-7, with D hard to call. The ends were cut back, 0 bases at V and 5 bases at J, with 5 bases in the middle. The CDR3 is 12 residues long. CDR1 and CDR2 from the germline V gene are LNHNV and YYDKDF (reference sequence). CDR3 amino acids: CATSRDFDEQYF. DNA of the CDR3: TGTGCCACCAGCAGAGATTTCGACGAGCAGTACTTC.

This sequence joins TRBV7-2 and TRBJ2-7; 14 nucleotides align to TRBD2. With V trimmed by 4 bases and J by 9 bases, 5 bases remained unmatched. Per the germline V gene, CDR1 is SGHTA and CDR2 is FQGNSA. The CDR3 covers 14 residues. CDR3 nucleotide sequence: TGTGCCAGCAGCTCCGGACTAGCGGGAGGAGTGCAGTACTTC. Encoded protein: CASSSGLAGGVQYF.

This clone has just a few counts. This sequence joins TRBV9 and TRBJ1-5; maybe TRBD1 (5 bases). The germline V gene encodes CDR1 SGDLS and CDR2 YYNGEE. V shed 0 bases and J shed 6 bases, with 13 bases lying between them. This CDR3 is built from 15 residues. CDR3 nucleotides: TGTGCCAGCAGCGTAGGTCAGGGTTTCACTCAGCCCCAGCATTTT. Protein product: CASSVGQGFTQPQHF.

This clone has more than one count but fewer than ten. This sample includes further DNA sequences coding for the same CDR3. This chain uses TRBV18 with TRBJ2-2; unclear D gene. V lost 2 bases to trimming and J lost 2 bases, with 6 bases between them. CDR1 and CDR2 from the germline V gene are KGHSH and LQKENI. The CDR3 runs to 14 residues. DNA of the CDR3: TGTGCCAGCTCACCAGCGGCCAACACCGGGGAGCTGTTTTTT. It translates to CASSPAANTGELFF.

This clone appeared a few times. The rearrangement joins TRBV9 to TRBJ2-2; the match to TRBD2 covers 10 bases. CDR1 is SGDLS and CDR2 is YYNGEE in the germline V gene. V lost 3 bases and J lost 6; bases outside the gene matches: 8. The CDR3 loop spans 16 amino acids. The CDR3 sequence is CASSDASGRAPGELFF. The CDR3 coding sequence is TGTGCCAGCAGCGACGCCAGCGGGAGGGCCCCCGGGGAGCTGTTTTTT.

The CDR3 protein is CASSPGTSDLTDTQYF. The CDR3 DNA is TGCGCCAGCAGCCCGGGGACTAGCGACCTCACAGATACGCAGTATTTT. The chain combines TRBV5-1 with TRBJ2-3; TRBD2 matches 10 bases. CDR3 length: 16 residues. V gave up 4 bases and J gave up 2 bases; unmatched junction bases: 7. Germline CDR1 reads SGHRS; CDR2 reads YFSETQ.